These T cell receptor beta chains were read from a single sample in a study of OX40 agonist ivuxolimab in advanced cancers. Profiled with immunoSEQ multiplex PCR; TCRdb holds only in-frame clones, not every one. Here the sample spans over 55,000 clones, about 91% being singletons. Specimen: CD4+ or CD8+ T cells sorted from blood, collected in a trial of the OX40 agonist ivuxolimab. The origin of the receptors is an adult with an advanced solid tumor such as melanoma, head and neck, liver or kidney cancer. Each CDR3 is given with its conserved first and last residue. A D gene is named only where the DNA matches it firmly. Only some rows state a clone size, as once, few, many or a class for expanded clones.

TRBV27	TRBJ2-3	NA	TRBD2	CASSWTSVRTDTQYF	TGTGCCAGCAGTTGGACTAGCGTTCGGACAGATACGCAGTATTTT
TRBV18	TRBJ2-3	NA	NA	CASSPGESGETDTQYF	TGTGCCAGCTCACCGGGAGAGTCCGGGGAAACAGATACGCAGTATTTT
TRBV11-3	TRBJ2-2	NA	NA	CASSLDGAPGELFF	TGTGCCAGCAGCTTAGATGGGGCCCCCGGGGAGCTGTTTTTT
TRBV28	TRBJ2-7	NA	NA	CASSLPQGYEQYF	TGTGCCAGCAGTTTACCCCAGGGCTACGAGCAGTACTTC
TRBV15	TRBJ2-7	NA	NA	CATSRGINYEQYF	TGTGCCACCAGCAGGGGGATAAATTACGAGCAGTACTTC
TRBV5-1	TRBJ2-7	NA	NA	CASSTDSYEQYF	TGCGCCAGCAGCACCGACAGCTACGAGCAGTACTTC
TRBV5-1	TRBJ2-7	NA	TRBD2	CASSRTGSGGEQYF	TGCGCCAGCAGCCGGACGGGGTCCGGGGGGGAGCAGTACTTC
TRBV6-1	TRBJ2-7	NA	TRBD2	CASSEEEREWAYEQYF	TGTGCCAGCAGTGAAGAGGAGCGGGAGTGGGCCTACGAGCAGTACTTC
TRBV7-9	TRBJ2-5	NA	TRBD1	CASRTGGQETQYF	TGTGCCAGCAGAACAGGGGGACAAGAGACCCAGTACTTC
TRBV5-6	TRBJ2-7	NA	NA	CASSLWGGLSYEQYF	TGTGCCAGCAGCTTGTGGGGGGGCCTCAGCTACGAGCAGTACTTC
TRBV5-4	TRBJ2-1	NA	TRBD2	CASREPSGGDEQFF	TGTGCCAGCAGGGAGCCTTCGGGGGGGGATGAGCAGTTCTTC
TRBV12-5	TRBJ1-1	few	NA	CASGLLGNTEAFF	TGTGCTAGTGGTTTGTTGGGGAACACTGAAGCTTTCTTT
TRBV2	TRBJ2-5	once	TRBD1	CASSESRDRVGETQYF	TGTGCCAGCAGTGAATCAAGAGACAGGGTAGGGGAGACCCAGTACTTC
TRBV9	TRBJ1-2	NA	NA	CASSGLRGGYTF	TGTGCCAGCAGCGGATTGAGGGGCGGCTACACCTTC
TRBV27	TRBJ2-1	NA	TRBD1	CASSRTGGPYNEQFF	TGTGCCAGCAGCCGAACAGGGGGCCCTTACAATGAGCAGTTCTTC
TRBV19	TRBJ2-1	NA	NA	CASSLTGSSYNEQFF	TGTGCCAGTAGCTTGACAGGAAGCTCCTACAATGAGCAGTTCTTC
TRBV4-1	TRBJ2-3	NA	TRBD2	CASSQEGLAGGTDTQYF	TGCGCCAGCAGCCAAGAGGGACTAGCGGGTGGCACAGATACGCAGTATTTT
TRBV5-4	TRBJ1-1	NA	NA	CASSLAHLAGDHTEAFF	TGTGCCAGCAGCTTGGCCCACCTGGCAGGTGATCACACTGAAGCTTTCTTT
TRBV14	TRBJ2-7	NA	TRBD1	CAISGQGFFVQYF	TGTGCCATTTCGGGACAGGGGTTCTTTGTGCAGTACTTC
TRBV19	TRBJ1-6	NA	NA	CASSIGGRSSPLHF	TGTGCCAGTAGTATAGGCGGCAGAAGTTCACCCCTCCACTTT
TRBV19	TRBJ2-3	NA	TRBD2	CASRPLAGPTDTQYF	TGTGCCAGTAGACCACTAGCGGGACCCACAGATACGCAGTATTTT
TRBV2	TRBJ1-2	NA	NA	CASSGSGLWGYTF	TGTGCCAGCAGTGGTTCAGGACTATGGGGCTACACCTTC
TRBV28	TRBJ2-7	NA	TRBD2	CASSPPGLAGGFSYEQYF	TGTGCCAGCAGTCCCCCGGGACTAGCGGGAGGCTTCTCCTACGAGCAGTACTTC
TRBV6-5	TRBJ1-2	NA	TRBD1	CASSYSVVGGDGYTF	TGTGCCAGCAGTTACTCAGTAGTAGGGGGCGATGGCTACACCTTC
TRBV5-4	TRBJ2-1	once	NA	CASSFGTEYNEQFF	TGTGCCAGCAGCTTCGGGACTGAGTACAATGAGCAGTTCTTC
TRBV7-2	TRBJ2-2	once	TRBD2	CASSPLAGGSGELFF	TGTGCCAGCAGCCCTCTAGCGGGAGGGTCCGGGGAGCTGTTTTTT
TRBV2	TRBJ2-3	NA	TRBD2	CARTGTSDSTDTQYF	TGTGCCAGAACAGGGACTAGCGATTCAACAGATACGCAGTATTTT
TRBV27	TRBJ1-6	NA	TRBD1	CASSPYPGQGANSPLHF	TGTGCCAGCAGTCCCTACCCCGGACAGGGGGCCAATTCACCCCTCCACTTT